The 14 T cell receptor beta chains listed next were all sequenced from one sample in a study of technical replicates of blood from a handful of donors. Profiling relied on immunoSEQ multiplex PCR, and the TCRdb table lists in-frame clones only, not all of them. The data show just under 45,000 clones, roughly 96% seen once. The source material was T cells isolated from PBMCs. Every receptor here comes from a human donor in good health.

CDR3 amino acids: CASSGGNLYGYTF. DNA for the CDR3: TGCGCCAGCAGCGGCGGGAATCTCTATGGCTACACCTTC. The V and J genes are TRBV5-1 and TRBJ1-2; D gene uncertain. The CDR3 covers 13 residues. The V end lost 4 bases, the J end lost 4 bases, and 11 bases lay between the germline ends. Germline loops: CDR1 SGHRS, CDR2 YFSETQ. Full variable domain (remainder filled in from reference TRBV5-1 and TRBJ1-2): KAGVTQTPRYLIKTRGQQVTLSCSPISGHRSVSWYQQTPGQGLQFLFEYFSETQRNKGNFPGRFSGRQFSNSRSEMNVSTLELGDSALYLCASSGGNLYGYTFGSGTRLTVV.

This clone was counted a single time. This chain connects TRBV11-1 to TRBJ1-1; 8 nucleotides align to TRBD1. Germline CDR1 reads SGHAT; CDR2 reads FQDESV (reference sequence). The CDR3 is 14 residues long. After removal of 5 bases from V and 6 bases from J, the junction contained 8 bases not matched to a gene. CDR3 loop: CASSPIPGGPEAFF. DNA of the CDR3: TGTGCCAGCAGCCCTATCCCAGGGGGCCCTGAAGCTTTCTTT.

The rearrangement joins TRBV30 to TRBJ2-7; TRBD1 matches at 9 bases. CDR3 size: 15 residues. CDR1 and CDR2 from the germline V gene are GTSNPN and SVGIG (reference sequence). After removal of 4 bases from V and 1 base from J, the junction contained 8 bases not matched to a gene. The CDR3: CAWTDGDRVSYEQYF. The CDR3 DNA sequence: TGTGCCTGGACGGATGGGGACAGGGTTTCCTACGAGCAGTACTTC.

The chain employs TRBV28 and TRBJ2-1; 7 positions match TRBD1. The CDR3 length is 15 residues. The J segment lost 6 bases and the V segment lost 2 bases, leaving 7 bases of the junction unmatched. From germline, CDR1 is MDHEN and CDR2 SYDVKM. The CDR3: CASSLGGPGGNEQFF. The CDR3 DNA sequence: TGTGCCAGCAGTTTAGGAGGTCCAGGGGGCAATGAGCAGTTCTTC.

The V call is TRBV15, the J call TRBJ2-5; 7 bases fit TRBD2. The CDR3 has 14 amino acids. Germline lookup yields CDR1 LNHNV and CDR2 YYDKDF (reference sequence). Unmatched junction bases numbered 7, after V lost 4 bases and J lost 5 bases. CDR3 sequence (DNA): TGTGCCACCAGCACCCCGGGACTATTGGAGACCCAGTACTTC. Its translation is CATSTPGLLETQYF.

Details on this clone: At one boundary the junction diverges from the germline segment, which might be a read error. The V and J genes are TRBV28 and TRBJ1-3; possible D gene TRBD1, 6 bases. Germline values: CDR1 MDHEN, CDR2 SYDVKM. This CDR3 contains 17 residues. CDR3 sequence: CASLSATLGATGNTIYF. CDR3 DNA sequence: TGTGCCAGCCTCTCCGCGACCTTGGGGGCTACTGGGAACACCATATATTTT.

The rearrangement uses TRBV4-1 and TRBJ2-3; D is unclear. This CDR3 has 15 residues. Germline V gene lookup returns CDR1 MGHRA and CDR2 YSYEKL. Trimming cost V 0 bases and J 6 bases, with 13 bases left between them. The CDR3 DNA reads as TGCGCCAGCAGCCAAGACATCCCTAGAACCGATACGCAGTATTTT. It is translated as CASSQDIPRTDTQYF.

The genes are TRBV19 and TRBJ2-1; tentatively, D is TRBD1 (6 bases). The CDR3 is 14 amino acids. V was clipped by 5 bases and J by 4 bases, with 12 bases between them. The V gene's germline CDR1 is LNHDA and CDR2 SQIVND (reference sequence). The CDR3 DNA sequence: TGTGCCAGTAGTTTGGGGGCGGAATACAATGAGCAGTTCTTC. It yields the protein CASSLGAEYNEQFF.

The chain uses TRBV29-1 and TRBJ2-3; unclear D gene. Germline V CDR1 and CDR2: SQVTM, ANQGSEA. The CDR3 runs to 14 residues. The ends were cut back, 3 bases at V and 0 bases at J, with 10 bases in the middle. For the CDR3, the DNA is TGCAGCGTTGATCCAGGCTATAGCACAGATACGCAGTATTTT. It yields the protein CSVDPGYSTDTQYF.

The gene calls are TRBV27 and TRBJ1-1; weak D call: TRBD1 (6 bases). The CDR3 is made up of 13 amino acids. V lost 6 bases and J 3 bases, leaving 11 bases between the germline ends. CDR1 and CDR2 (germline): MNHEY, SMNVEV (reference sequence). CDR3 DNA sequence: TGTGCCAGCAGCTCAGGGGTTCACACTGAAGCTTTCTTT. It encodes CASSSGVHTEAFF.

The chain uses TRBV4-2 and TRBJ2-3, with 11 bases lining up with TRBD2. Germline loops: CDR1 LGHNA, CDR2 YNFKEQ. The CDR3 has 19 residues. V lost 0 bases, J lost 3 bases, and 11 bases stayed unmatched. In DNA form, the CDR3 reads TGTGCCAGCAGCCAAGATCCCCTAGCGGGAGGTGGATCAACAGATACGCAGTATTTT. Translating gives CASSQDPLAGGGSTDTQYF.

DNA for the CDR3: TGTGCCAGCTCACCGCTACAGGTCTGGGAAGAGACCCAGTACTTC. Residues: CASSPLQVWEETQYF. This chain uses TRBV18 with TRBJ2-5; tentatively, D is TRBD1 (5 bases). The CDR3 is 15 residues long. The germline gives CDR1 KGHSH, CDR2 LQKENI. V was trimmed by 3 bases and J by 3 bases, leaving 14 bases between them.

This clone was picked up one time. This chain links TRBV4-2 with TRBJ2-1, with 7 bases that match TRBD2. The germline gives CDR1 LGHNA, CDR2 YNFKEQ. V trimming: 0 bases; J trimming: 7 bases; junction bases outside the gene matches: 9. The CDR3 has 16 amino acids. CDR3 residues: CASSQEERELLNEQFF. CDR3 DNA sequence: TGTGCCAGCAGCCAAGAAGAGCGGGAATTATTGAATGAGCAGTTCTTC.

The V gene is TRBV7-2, the J gene TRBJ1-3; D gene ambiguous. The CDR3 sequence is 15 residues long. V lost 3 bases to trimming and J lost 0 bases, with 9 bases between them. Per germline, CDR1 SGHTA and CDR2 FQGNSA. CDR3 region: CASSLERASGNTIYF. In nucleotides, the CDR3 is TGTGCCAGCAGCTTGGAGAGGGCCTCTGGAAACACCATATATTTT.